One sample yielded the 15 T cell receptor beta chains listed below, sequenced in a study of T-cell memory formation after mild COVID-19. TCRdb ran MiXCR on the 5' RACE reads and lists one entry per CDR3 protein. The profile covers around 130,000 distinct CDR3 sequences, with over 15% appearing a single time and 5.2% taken by the ten largest. Material for sequencing was PBMCs or a T cell subset sorted from them (not recorded which). The receptors here all came from a man aged 18 to 30 who had mild COVID-19 (a few samples of this study predate the infection). Cell type and time point are not known.

The chain combines TRBV6-1 with TRBJ2-7; the match to TRBD2 covers 12 bases. The junction had 4 bases not matched to a gene; V was cut back by 11 bases and J by 5 bases. Looked up from germline, CDR1 is MNHNS and CDR2 is SASEGT. The CDR3 is 12 residues long. The CDR3 coding sequence is TGTGCCCTAGCGGGGGGGCCCCACGAGCAGTACGTC. Encoded protein: CALAGGPHEQYV.

V is TRBV18 and J is TRBJ2-7, with a possible D match to TRBD1 (5 bases). V lost 6 bases to trimming and J lost 3 bases, with 15 bases between them. The CDR3 is 14 residues long. Germline V CDR1 and CDR2: KGHSH, LQKENI. The CDR3 spells CASSLSGQGYEQYF. For the CDR3, the DNA is TGTGCCAGCTCCCTCTCTGGCCAGGGCTACGAGCAGTACTTC. The full variable domain, in which reference TRBV18 and TRBJ2-7 provide the parts outside the CDR3, is NAGVMQNPRHLVRRRGQEARLRCSPMKGHSHVYWYRQLPEEGLKFMVYLQKENIIDESGMPKERFSAEFPKEGPSILRIQQVVRGDSAAYFCASSLSGQGYEQYFGPGTRLTVT.

V usage is TRBV6-5 and J usage is TRBJ1-1; D might be TRBD1 (6 bases). Germline V gene sequence: CDR1 MNHEY, CDR2 SVGAGI. The CDR3 spans 13 residues. V was trimmed by 5 bases and J by 3 bases, leaving 10 bases between them. CDR3 DNA sequence: TGTGCCAGCAGTACGAGGGGGGACACTGAAGCTTTCTTT. It specifies CASSTRGDTEAFF.

This clonotype was seen once. The V and J genes are TRBV5-1 and TRBJ2-7; D not certain. Deletions cut 0 bases from V and 6 bases from J, with 10 bases between. Germline values: CDR1 SGHRS, CDR2 YFSETQ. This CDR3 has 13 amino acids. CDR3 sequence (DNA): TGCGCCAGCAGCTTGGAGGGTACTGGCGAGCAGTACTTC. Translation gives CASSLEGTGEQYF.

Only a few counts were recorded for this clonotype. The chain is built from TRBV6-2 or TRBV6-3 and TRBJ2-1; D perhaps matches TRBD2 (6 bases). Germline values: CDR1 MNHEY, CDR2 SVGEGT. The CDR3 length is 14 residues. The V end was cut by 7 bases, the J end by 13 bases, with 23 bases between. CDR3 residues: CASTQTRDRPGQFF. The CDR3 nucleotides are TGTGCCAGCACCCAGACTAGGGACCGACCCGGACAGTTCTTC.

This clonotype was recorded many times. The chain uses TRBV2 and TRBJ2-2; no firm D call. The CDR3 consists of 12 residues. Germline CDR1 and CDR2: SNHLY and FYNNEI. The V gene lost 1 base and the J gene lost 10 bases, with 7 bases spanning the gap. This CDR3 is CASSEGYVELFF. CDR3 DNA sequence: TGTGCCAGCAGTGAAGGATACGTGGAGCTGTTTTTT.

The J gene is TRBJ2-1, the V gene TRBV5-1; TRBD1 aligns across 7 bases. This CDR3 spans 16 amino acids. The germline gives CDR1 SGHRS, CDR2 YFSETQ. V gave up 2 bases and J gave up 0 bases; unmatched junction bases: 5. The DNA for the CDR3 is TGCGCCAGCAGCTTCGGACAGGCGAGCTCCTACAATGAGCAGTTCTTC. It is translated as CASSFGQASSYNEQFF. The full variable domain, completed using reference TRBV5-1 and TRBJ2-1, is KAGVTQTPRYLIKTRGQQVTLSCSPISGHRSVSWYQQTPGQGLQFLFEYFSETQRNKGNFPGRFSGRQFSNSRSEMNVSTLELGDSALYLCASSFGQASSYNEQFFGPGTRLTVL.

This clonotype was observed a few times. The genes are TRBV10-3 and TRBJ1-5, with D unclear. V gave up 3 bases and J gave up 7 bases, with 13 bases separating them. Per germline, CDR1 ENHRY and CDR2 SYGVKD. The CDR3 runs to 14 residues. CDR3 coding DNA: TGTGCCATCAGTGACCGGCAGGACGGGCAGCCCCAGCATTTT. Translating it yields CAISDRQDGQPQHF.

This clonotype was observed at least ten times. The chain joins TRBV12-3 or TRBV12-4 to TRBJ2-7; D may be TRBD1 (5 bases). This CDR3 contains 12 residues. The V end lost 6 bases, the J end lost 3 bases, and 9 bases lay between the germline ends. Here the CDR3 reads CASSSQGYEQYF. The CDR3 DNA follows: TGTGCCAGCAGCTCTCAGGGCTACGAGCAGTACTTC.

This clonotype was observed many times. Written as DNA, the CDR3 is TGTGCCAGCAGCCTGGGGGCCCCCCCTGAAGAGCAGTACTTC. Its translation is CASSLGAPPEEQYF. The chain carries TRBV7-3 and TRBJ2-7, with D possibly TRBD1 on 6 matching bases. V was pared by 5 bases and J by 7 bases, with 18 bases between. The CDR3 runs to 14 residues. Germline loops: CDR1 SGHTA, CDR2 FQGTGA. The variable domain in full, completed from reference TRBV7-3 and TRBJ2-7, reads GAGVSQTPSNKVTEKGKYVELRCDPISGHTALYWYRQSLGQGPEFLIYFQGTGAADDSGLPNDRFFAVRPEGSVSTLKIQRTERGDSAVYLCASSLGAPPEEQYFGPGTRLTVT.

This clonotype was seen only a few times. The chain joins TRBV6-2 or TRBV6-3 to TRBJ1-6; D is possibly TRBD1 (5 bases). V was cut by 6 bases and J by 5 bases, with 8 bases left in between. The CDR3 extends over 13 amino acids. Germline V gene data show CDR1 as MNHEY and CDR2 as SVGEGT. CDR3 sequence: CASSREDNSPLHF. CDR3 DNA: TGTGCCAGCAGCAGGGAGGATAATTCACCCCTCCACTTT.

The chain couples TRBV12-3 or TRBV12-4 to TRBJ2-5, with D uncertain. Trimming stripped 3 bases from V and 0 bases from J, with 8 bases between. This CDR3 comprises 14 residues. The CDR3 sequence is CASSFGRNQETQYF. In DNA form, the CDR3 reads TGTGCCAGCAGTTTTGGACGGAACCAAGAGACCCAGTACTTC.

The V call is TRBV7-2, the J call TRBJ2-5; 7 bases align to TRBD1. The CDR3 totals 13 residues. The V segment lost 7 bases and the J segment 2 bases; nucleotides outside the gene matches: 4. The germline gives CDR1 SGHTA, CDR2 FQGNSA. The CDR3 sequence is CASTQQGQETQYF. The CDR3 coding sequence is TGTGCCAGCACCCAACAGGGGCAAGAGACCCAGTACTTC.

This clonotype was seen a few times. The chain joins TRBV2 to TRBJ2-3; TRBD1 or TRBD2 may be the D gene (6 bases each). The CDR3 is 12 amino acids. Germline V gene lookup returns CDR1 SNHLY and CDR2 FYNNEI. Deletions cut 6 bases from V and 5 bases from J, with 9 bases between. For the CDR3, the DNA is TGTGCCAGCAGCGAGGGGGGAGATACGCAGTATTTT. This sequence encodes CASSEGGDTQYF.

The chain carries TRBV4-1 and TRBJ1-6; D not certain. Trimming removed 0 bases from V and 7 bases from J, with 7 bases in between. This CDR3 region has 14 residues. Germline lookup yields CDR1 MGHRA and CDR2 YSYEKL. The DNA of the CDR3 is TGCGCCAGCAGCCAAGAGGCCAAGAATTCACCCCTCCACTTT. This codes for CASSQEAKNSPLHF.